These T cell receptor beta chains were read from a single sample in a study of Graves' ophthalmopathy and Graves' hyperthyroidism. TCRdb re-called the multiplex PCR reads through MiXCR, storing one row per CDR3 protein. The profile shows hundreds of thousands of distinct CDR3 sequences, approximately 15% of them singletons. Sequenced sample: blood. The origin of the receptors is a woman in her twenties or thirties with Graves' ophthalmopathy. The conserved cysteine and the conserved F or W are not part of the CDR3 here.

cdr3_aa j_call v_call
ASTIRNLPDGYT TRBJ1-2 TRBV12-3/TRBV12-4
ASSGPGLAGALGRETQY TRBJ2-5 TRBV11-2
ASGSGSSYEQY TRBJ2-7 TRBV6-1
ASSFRQGTIGYEQY TRBJ2-7 TRBV27
ASSPGTGTEAF TRBJ1-1 TRBV5-1
ATTPSTGNYGYT TRBJ1-2 TRBV24-1
ASSLEFGGAQY TRBJ2-7 TRBV5-1
ASSDRVLQPQH TRBJ1-5 TRBV19
SARDVTSSSGEQY TRBJ2-7 TRBV20-1
ASSETRPGGDEQY TRBJ2-7 TRBV6-1
ASQDSGANVLT TRBJ2-6 TRBV10-3
SATRLETQY TRBJ2-5 TRBV20-1
ASSRTGAVYGYT TRBJ1-2 TRBV7-9
ASSLQGNDQPQH TRBJ1-5 TRBV27
ASSDPGGVNYGYT TRBJ1-2 TRBV28
SATGHNSPLH TRBJ1-6 TRBV20-1
ASSVGPGGGETQY TRBJ2-5 TRBV9
ASSLGGNQETQY TRBJ2-5 TRBV7-2
AWASSGGALETQY TRBJ2-5 TRBV30
ATSDRTSPQETQY TRBJ2-5 TRBV24-1
AISATQGAYGYT TRBJ1-2 TRBV10-3
ATSRPGGDPSNTGELF TRBJ2-2 TRBV15
ASNQVPAGQETQY TRBJ2-5 TRBV4-1
ASSEIVSHYEQY TRBJ2-7 TRBV6-1
SARQGGANTEAF TRBJ1-1 TRBV20-1
ASSERSPYEQY TRBJ2-7 TRBV6-1
ASSSVGGSGNTEAF TRBJ1-1 TRBV7-3
ASSLGGQGANYGYT TRBJ1-2 TRBV12-3/TRBV12-4
ASRPGGRSLYEQY TRBJ2-7 TRBV6-2/TRBV6-3
ASSTPGVEPYEQY TRBJ2-7 TRBV7-9
ASSPNRGRSPLH TRBJ1-6 TRBV3-1
ASFGDNYGYT TRBJ1-2 TRBV27
AWSVTYEQY TRBJ2-7 TRBV30
ASSLSAWDTEAF TRBJ1-1 TRBV7-2
ASSPGDRGVTEAF TRBJ1-1 TRBV12-3/TRBV12-4
SAPRQGDQPQH TRBJ1-5 TRBV20-1
ASNLGGNENGELF TRBJ2-2 TRBV12-3/TRBV12-4
ASSQVAGQPQH TRBJ1-5 TRBV4-1
ASSSFTGFGYT TRBJ1-2 TRBV12-3/TRBV12-4
ASSPLGDTEAF TRBJ1-1 TRBV4-1
ASSLDPGQGRGYT TRBJ1-2 TRBV11-2
SARWGRKRVSSYEQY TRBJ2-7 TRBV20-1
ASSYSKYAARRGYT TRBJ1-2 TRBV6-5
ASSPRDRGREQY TRBJ2-7 TRBV7-9
ASSPPSGLVGYT TRBJ1-2 TRBV7-9
ASSQEWRGTQY TRBJ2-5 TRBV4-1
ASSQGLDSNQPQR TRBJ1-5 TRBV18
ASSLEVGELF TRBJ2-2 TRBV7-2